This TCR beta chain was captured by sequencing in a study of control samples from healthy donors and cancer patients. Trimming removed 3 bases from V and 8 bases from J, with 4 bases in between. The CDR3 covers 10 residues. TCRdb keeps only in-frame clones here, not all; method: immunoSEQ multiplex PCR. The table includes fewer than 95,000 clones, 90% to 95% detected once. The chain carries TRBV12-3 or TRBV12-4 and TRBJ1-2; D uncertain. This TCR was sampled from a man aged 25 to 45 in good health. Sequenced: blood. The CDR3 DNA is TGTGCCAGCAGTTTTGTGGGCTACACCTTC. Protein sequence: CASSFVGYTF.